The T cell receptor beta chain described here comes from a study of blood T cells in healthy people across ages. With a J-beta primer mix and a sample-barcoded 5' primer, a second PCR ran 7 to 11 cycles. MiXCR was run by TCRdb on the 5' RACE reads, yielding one entry per CDR3 protein. The sample contains about 1.1 million distinct CDR3 sequences, approximately 38% of which appear only once. Germline assignment: CDR1 SGHTA and CDR2 FQGNSA. This CDR3 contains 15 residues. Isolated PBMCs totaled at least 7 million in each sample. This sequence originates from a man aged 18 to 35 in good health. The J gene is TRBJ2-3, the V gene TRBV7-2; no clear D. Sequencing was carried out using blood. CDR3 DNA: TGTGTCAGTAGCTTAGTGGCAGAAAGCACAGATACGCAGTATTTT. Its translation is CVSSLVAESTDTQYF. Filled out from reference TRBV7-2 and TRBJ2-3, the complete variable domain reads GAGVSQSPSNKVTEKGKDVELRCDPISGHTALYWYRQSLGQGLEFLIYFQGNSAPDKSGLPSDRFSAERTGGSVSTLTIQRTQQEDSAVYLCVSSLVAESTDTQYFGPGTRLTVL.